This record covers a single T cell receptor beta chain. Its antigen is not yet known. No clone much larger than this one lies a single base away; base qualities are absent. From cysteine to phenylalanine, the CDR3 is 17 amino acids long. Just the 51-base CDR3 DNA is kept, in frame starting at base 1. Reading the germline V gene gives CDR1 MNHEY and CDR2 SVGAGI. Compared with germline, V lacks 2 bases and J lacks 1 base; bases without a gene match: 8. A patient counted as having stable Graves' hyperthyroidism if no progression to ophthalmopathy occurred over 18 months of follow-up. Hyperthyroidism patients were newly diagnosed, with disease duration under 2 months, and aged 18 to 65 years. Any patient with an uncontrolled infection, another autoimmune disease, pregnancy or lactation was excluded. Diagnoses relied on clinical symptoms, serum thyroxine and TRAb, thyroid ultrasound and orbital computed tomography. Ficoll-Paque density gradient centrifugation was used to isolate PBMCs from about 10 ml of fresh peripheral blood. Total RNA was extracted using Trizol reagent, and RNA quality was assessed on an Agilent 2100 Bioanalyzer.

This specimen comes from a study of T cells in Graves' hyperthyroidism and ophthalmopathy (dated by TCRdb to about 2019). Turning to the overall study: Peripheral blood was collected at initial diagnosis, before any treatment. TCR V-J signatures able to tell the groups apart were searched for in a discovery cohort of 90 to 100 patients, of whom roughly 42 had Graves' ophthalmopathy and roughly 57 had stable Graves' hyperthyroidism. Whether ophthalmopathy could be predicted prospectively was tested in an independent validation cohort made up of approximately 19 hyperthyroidism patients plus 17 patients who later progressed to ophthalmopathy. For training and testing, the roughly 97 patients in the discovery cohort were randomly divided in a 7:3 ratio. In about 6 Graves' hyperthyroidism patients, the study also compared T-cell repertoires from thyroid tissue with T-cell repertoires from blood. Following sampling, methimazole starting at 30 mg daily was given to hyperthyroidism patients, and high-dose intravenous methylprednisolone was given to ophthalmopathy patients. TCR Vbeta CDR3 sequencing of around 130 peripheral blood samples (approximately 44 ophthalmopathy, approximately 80 hyperthyroidism and some 17 progressor patients) is reported in the paper. Points the paper makes about the study in general: Sample size was not statistically predetermined, and investigators were not blinded to group allocation. Ophthalmopathy was separated from stable hyperthyroidism by a 13 V-J signature model, with approximately 85% sensitivity and about 81% specificity obtained in cross-validation and 80%/75% obtained in testing. Most expanded thyroid clonotypes (frequency above 0.001) were also found in blood, which suggests that blood repertoires may mirror thyroid immune responses. In validation, progression to ophthalmopathy was predicted by the model with approximately 67% sensitivity and about 72% specificity, a median of about 6 months before onset.

Amplification of TCR beta CDR3 regions was carried out from RNA transcripts. The first round of RT-PCR for the TCR CDR3 was performed with the HTBI primer set and the Qiagen OneStep RT-PCR kit. The libraries were constructed in a second round of multiplex PCR and then size-selected and purified. Paired-end sequencing of the libraries was performed with 100 bp reads on an Illumina HiSeq2000. The authors' analysis ran thus. Raw data were processed with SOAPnuke, discarding reads with adapters, uncalled bases, mean Phred below 15, or no exact constant-primer or identifier match. High-quality paired reads were merged with COPE v1.2.5, and unique nucleotide sequences were defined as clonotypes. MiTCR v1.1 was used to align clonotypes to the IMGT TRBV, TRBD and TRBJ reference segments. Analysis was restricted to V-J combinations with a frequency above 0.0001, which covered about 99% of repertoires. The TCS score was defined as F50 (clonal expansion) divided by E x V (chaos), with BLOSUM62-based TCRdist calculated between CDR3 peptides within each V-J. Welch's t-statistics and random forest reduced around 520 V-J features to 10 to 15, which were used in a naive Bayes classifier (R e1071). Through fastp at Q25 and MiXCR, TCRdb rebuilt clones from the public reads, retaining in-frame beta chains. Duplicate CDR3 protein sequences are folded into a single record with the most common DNA and genes. These V and J calls are TCRdb output, not the study's own analysis. The sample has about 340,000 distinct CDR3 sequences on record, about 18% of them singletons. The ten largest account for under 55% of the sample.

Sequenced: blood. The TCR was taken from a woman aged 50 to 65 with Graves' hyperthyroidism. Recombination linked TRBV6-5 to TRBJ1-1; 9 central nucleotides agree with TRBD1. The sequenced DNA: TGTGCCAGCAGTTACACCTTTGGGACAGGGCGGAACACTGAAGCTTTCTTT. This translates into CASSYTFGTGRNTEAFF.